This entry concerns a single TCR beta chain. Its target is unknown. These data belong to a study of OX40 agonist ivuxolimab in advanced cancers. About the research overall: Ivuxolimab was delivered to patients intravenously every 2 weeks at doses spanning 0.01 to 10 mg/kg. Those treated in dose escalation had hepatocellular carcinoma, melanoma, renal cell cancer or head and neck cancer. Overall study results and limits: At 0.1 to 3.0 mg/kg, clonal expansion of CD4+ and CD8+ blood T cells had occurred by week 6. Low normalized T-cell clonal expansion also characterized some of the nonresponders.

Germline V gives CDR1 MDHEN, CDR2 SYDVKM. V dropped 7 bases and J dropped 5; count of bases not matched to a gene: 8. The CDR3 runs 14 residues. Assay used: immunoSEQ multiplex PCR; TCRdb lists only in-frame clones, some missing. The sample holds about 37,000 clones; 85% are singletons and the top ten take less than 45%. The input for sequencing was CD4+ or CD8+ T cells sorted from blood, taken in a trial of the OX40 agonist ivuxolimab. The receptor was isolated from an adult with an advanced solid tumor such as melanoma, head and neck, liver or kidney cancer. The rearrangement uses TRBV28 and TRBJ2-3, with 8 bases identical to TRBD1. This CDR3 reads CASKGRGQVDTQYF. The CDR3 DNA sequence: TGTGCCAGCAAGGGCAGGGGGCAGGTAGATACGCAGTATTTT. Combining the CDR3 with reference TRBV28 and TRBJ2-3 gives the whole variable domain DVKVTQSSRYLVKRTGEKVFLECVQDMDHENMFWYRQDPGLGLRLIYFSYDVKMKEKGDIPEGYSVSREKKERFSLILESASTNQTSMYLCASKGRGQVDTQYFGPGTRLTVL.